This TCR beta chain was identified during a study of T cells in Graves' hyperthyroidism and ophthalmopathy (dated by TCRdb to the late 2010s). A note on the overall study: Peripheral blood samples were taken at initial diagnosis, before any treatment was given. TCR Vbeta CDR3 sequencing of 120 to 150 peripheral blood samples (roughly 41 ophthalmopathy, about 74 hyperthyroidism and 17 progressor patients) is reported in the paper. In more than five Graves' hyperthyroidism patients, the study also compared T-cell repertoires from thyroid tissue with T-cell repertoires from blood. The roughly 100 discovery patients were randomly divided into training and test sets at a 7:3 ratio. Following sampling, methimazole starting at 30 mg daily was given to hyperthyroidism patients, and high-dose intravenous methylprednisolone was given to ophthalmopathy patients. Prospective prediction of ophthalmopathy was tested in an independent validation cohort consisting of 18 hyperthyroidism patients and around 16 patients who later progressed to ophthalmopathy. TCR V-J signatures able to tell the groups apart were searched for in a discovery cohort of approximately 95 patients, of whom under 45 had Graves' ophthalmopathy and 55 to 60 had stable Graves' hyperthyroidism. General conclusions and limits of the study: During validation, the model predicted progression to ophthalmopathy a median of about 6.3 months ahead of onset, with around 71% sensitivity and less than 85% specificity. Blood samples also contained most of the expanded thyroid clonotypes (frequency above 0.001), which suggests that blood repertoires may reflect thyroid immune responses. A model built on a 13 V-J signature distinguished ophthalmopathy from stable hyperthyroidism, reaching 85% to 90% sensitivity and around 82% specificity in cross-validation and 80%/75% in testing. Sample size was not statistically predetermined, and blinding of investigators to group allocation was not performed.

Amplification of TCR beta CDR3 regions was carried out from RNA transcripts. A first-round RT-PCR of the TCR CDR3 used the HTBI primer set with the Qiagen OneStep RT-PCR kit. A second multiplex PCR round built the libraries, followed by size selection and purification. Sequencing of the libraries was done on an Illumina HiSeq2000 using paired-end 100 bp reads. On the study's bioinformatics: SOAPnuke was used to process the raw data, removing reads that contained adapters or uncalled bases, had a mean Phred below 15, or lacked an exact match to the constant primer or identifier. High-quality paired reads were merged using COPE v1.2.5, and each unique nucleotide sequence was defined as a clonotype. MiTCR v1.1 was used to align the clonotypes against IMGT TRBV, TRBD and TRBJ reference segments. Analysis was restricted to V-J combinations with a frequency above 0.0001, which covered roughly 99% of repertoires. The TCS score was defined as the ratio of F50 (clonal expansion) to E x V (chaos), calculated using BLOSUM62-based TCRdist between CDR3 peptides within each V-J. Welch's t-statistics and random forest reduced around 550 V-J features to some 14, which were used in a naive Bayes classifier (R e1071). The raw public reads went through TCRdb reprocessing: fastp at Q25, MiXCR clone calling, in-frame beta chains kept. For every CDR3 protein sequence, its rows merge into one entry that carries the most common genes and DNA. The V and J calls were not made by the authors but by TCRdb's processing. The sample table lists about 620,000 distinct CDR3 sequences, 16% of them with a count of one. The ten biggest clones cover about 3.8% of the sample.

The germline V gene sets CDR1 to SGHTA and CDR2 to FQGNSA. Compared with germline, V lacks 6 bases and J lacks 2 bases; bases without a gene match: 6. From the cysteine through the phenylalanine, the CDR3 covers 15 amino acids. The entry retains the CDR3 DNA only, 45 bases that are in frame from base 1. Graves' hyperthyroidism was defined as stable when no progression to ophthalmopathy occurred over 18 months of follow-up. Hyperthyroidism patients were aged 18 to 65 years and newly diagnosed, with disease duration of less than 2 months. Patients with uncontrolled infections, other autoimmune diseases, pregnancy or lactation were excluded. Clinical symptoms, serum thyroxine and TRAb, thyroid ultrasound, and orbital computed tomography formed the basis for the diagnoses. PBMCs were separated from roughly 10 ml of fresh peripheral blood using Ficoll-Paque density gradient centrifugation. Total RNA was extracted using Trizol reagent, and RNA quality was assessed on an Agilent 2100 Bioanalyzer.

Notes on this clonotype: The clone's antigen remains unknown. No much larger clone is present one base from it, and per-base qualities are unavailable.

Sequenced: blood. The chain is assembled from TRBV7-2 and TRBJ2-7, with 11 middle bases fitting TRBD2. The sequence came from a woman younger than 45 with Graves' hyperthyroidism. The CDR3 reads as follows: CASSVIAGGPYEQYF. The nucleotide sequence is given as TGTGCCAGCAGTGTGATAGCGGGAGGGCCCTACGAGCAGTACTTC.